The entry below describes one T cell receptor beta chain. Profiling relied on immunoSEQ multiplex PCR, and the TCRdb table lists in-frame clones only, not all of them. Among some 200,000 clones listed, 80% to 90% were seen once. The CDR3 has 14 residues. Between the trimmed V and J ends, which lost 7 bases and 4 bases, there was a span of 15 bases. The germline gives CDR1 KGHDR, CDR2 SFDVKD. The sample belongs to a study of blood T cell repertoires in COVID-19. Specimen: peripheral blood. V gene TRBV24-1 combines with J gene TRBJ1-1, with D perhaps matching TRBD1 (5 bases). The TCR sequence derives from a man younger than 40 with active or convalescent COVID-19. The CDR3 bases are TGTGCCACCAGGGGGAATGGGGGGTCCACTGAAGCTTTCTTT. Translating it yields CATRGNGGSTEAFF.